This passage covers 27 T cell receptor beta chains from one sample sequenced in a study of vaccination and CD4 T cells after COVID-19. Their antigens are not known. Sequencing of cultured CD4+ T cell DNA used the Oncomine TCR Beta short-read assay. TCRdb itself ran the PCR reads through MiXCR, one entry per CDR3 protein. Altogether 6,500 to 10,000 distinct CDR3 sequences are present, about three quarters being singletons, with the ten largest covering around a third. Treatment: roughly 11-day PBMC culture with coronavirus spike peptide pools or control peptides (ViraFEST assay). The sample comprised CD4+ T cells from blood, cultured in vitro. The receptor set was obtained from a human donor who had recovered from COVID-19.

This clonotype was counted only a few times. The V gene is TRBV24-1, the J gene TRBJ1-1; D is undetermined. The CDR3 runs to 13 residues. The ends were cut back, 4 bases at V and 1 base at J, with 6 bases in the middle. Germline lookup yields CDR1 KGHDR and CDR2 SFDVKD. In DNA, the CDR3 is TGTGCCACCAGTGACCCGGCGAACACTGAAGCTTTCTTT. Its protein product is CATSDPANTEAFF.

The rearrangement uses TRBV29-1 and TRBJ2-7, with D tentatively TRBD2 (6 bases). The germline V and J ends were trimmed by 3 bases and 7 bases, with 19 bases remaining between them. Looked up from germline, CDR1 is SQVTM and CDR2 is ANQGSEA. The CDR3 runs to 14 residues. CDR3 amino acids: CSVDLRGSSGEQYF. CDR3 DNA: TGCAGCGTTGACTTGCGGGGCTCCTCGGGGGAGCAGTACTTC.

The V and J genes are TRBV6-5 and TRBJ1-1; D is perhaps TRBD1 (6 bases). Germline CDR1 is MNHEY and CDR2 is SVGAGI. The ends were cut back, 2 bases at V and 1 base at J, with 8 bases in the middle. The CDR3 consists of 14 residues. The CDR3 is CASSYQGRNTEAFF. As DNA, the CDR3 is TGTGCCAGCAGTTACCAGGGGCGGAACACTGAAGCTTTCTTT.

This clonotype was counted a single time. This chain links TRBV6-2 or TRBV6-3 with TRBJ1-2; 7 bases line up with TRBD1. Germline assignment: CDR1 MNHEY and CDR2 SVGEGT. CDR3 size: 14 residues. Trimming took 6 bases from V and 1 from J; bases not matched to a gene: 5. The CDR3 sequence is CASREGTVNYGYTF. The CDR3, as DNA: TGTGCCAGCAGAGAGGGGACAGTTAACTATGGCTACACCTTC.

The J gene is TRBJ2-3, the V gene TRBV6-5; D unclear. CDR3 size: 13 residues. Germline assignment: CDR1 MNHEY and CDR2 SVGAGI. Trimming cost V 3 bases and J 2 bases, with 6 bases left between them. The CDR3 sequence: CASSYLITDTQYF. The CDR3 DNA reads TGTGCCAGCAGTTATCTAATCACAGATACGCAGTATTTT.

This clonotype occurred a few times. This chain connects TRBV28 to TRBJ1-2; D is uncertain. The CDR3 contains 15 residues. Per the germline V gene, CDR1 is MDHEN and CDR2 is SYDVKM. V dropped 3 bases and J dropped 0 bases, with 11 bases sitting between them. Here the CDR3 reads CASSLAWAPNYGYTF. CDR3 DNA: TGTGCCAGCAGTTTGGCTTGGGCTCCTAACTATGGCTACACCTTC.

A single count supports this clonotype. V gene TRBV6-5 combines with J gene TRBJ1-1; the match to TRBD1 covers 7 bases. This CDR3 spans 15 amino acids. In germline, CDR1 is MNHEY, CDR2 SVGAGI. V dropped 4 bases and J dropped 0; count of bases not matched to a gene: 5. Here the CDR3 reads CASSSGQIMNTEAFF. The CDR3 DNA follows: TGTGCCAGCAGTTCGGGACAGATTATGAACACTGAAGCTTTCTTT.

The chain combines TRBV19 with TRBJ2-5; 7 nucleotides agree with TRBD1. Trimming cost V 6 bases and J 5 bases; bases outside gene matches: 9. The CDR3 totals 14 residues. The V gene's germline CDR1 is LNHDA and CDR2 SQIVND (reference sequence). This CDR3 reads CASSPTGIRETQYF. CDR3 DNA: TGTGCCAGTAGCCCGACAGGGATAAGGGAGACCCAGTACTTC. The complete variable domain, with remaining parts taken from reference TRBV19 and TRBJ2-5, reads DGGITQSPKYLFRKEGQNVTLSCEQNLNHDAMYWYRQDPGQGLRLIYYSQIVNDFQKGDIAEGYSVSREKKESFPLTVTSAQKNPTAFYLCASSPTGIRETQYFGPGTRLLVL.

This chain joins TRBV20-1 and TRBJ1-2, with 10 bases fitting TRBD1. V was clipped by 4 bases and J by 6 bases; unmatched bases: 11. The CDR3 spans 15 residues. Per the germline V gene, CDR1 is DFQATT and CDR2 is SNEGSKA (reference sequence). CDR3 protein: CSANSGTGARHGYTF. The CDR3 DNA follows: TGCAGTGCTAATTCAGGGACAGGGGCTAGACATGGCTACACCTTC.

This clonotype occurred a few times. This sequence joins TRBV29-1 and TRBJ2-7; D might be TRBD1 (6 bases). Germline assignment: CDR1 SQVTM and CDR2 ANQGSEA. V was cut by 7 bases and J by 3 bases, with 10 bases left in between. The CDR3 runs to 11 residues. CDR3 sequence: CSAKQGYEQYF. CDR3 nucleotides: TGCAGCGCAAAACAGGGCTACGAGCAGTACTTC.

Only one count was recorded for this clonotype. The CDR3: CASSLNALAALETQYF. In nucleotides, the CDR3 is TGTGCCAGCAGCTTAAATGCCCTAGCGGCCCTGGAGACCCAGTACTTC. The gene calls are TRBV7-2 and TRBJ2-5, with 7 positions matching TRBD2. This CDR3 is 16 amino acids long. Germline loops: CDR1 SGHTA, CDR2 FQGNSA. V shed 2 bases and J 5 bases; nucleotides not matched to a gene: 11.

V and J are TRBV19 and TRBJ2-7; 8 nucleotides match TRBD1. Per germline, CDR1 LNHDA and CDR2 SQIVND (reference sequence). The CDR3 has 15 residues. J lost 5 bases, V lost 1 base, and 7 bases had no gene match. This chain's CDR3 is CASSIGRQGANEQYF. CDR3 DNA sequence: TGTGCCAGTAGTATAGGGCGGCAGGGGGCTAACGAGCAGTACTTC. The variable domain in full, with the rest retrieved from reference TRBV19 and TRBJ2-7, is DGGITQSPKYLFRKEGQNVTLSCEQNLNHDAMYWYRQDPGQGLRLIYYSQIVNDFQKGDIAEGYSVSREKKESFPLTVTSAQKNPTAFYLCASSIGRQGANEQYFGPGTRLTVT.

This chain's CDR3 is CASRLAGDYNEQFF. In nucleotides, the CDR3 is TGTGCCAGCAGACTAGCGGGAGATTACAATGAGCAGTTCTTC. This sequence joins TRBV6-1 and TRBJ2-1; 11 bases map to TRBD2. Germline CDR1 is MNHNS and CDR2 is SASEGT. The junction had 2 bases not matched to a gene; V was cut back by 6 bases and J by 4 bases. The CDR3 extends over 14 amino acids.

The chain recombines TRBV7-2 with TRBJ1-6; 7 nucleotides agree with TRBD1. Per the germline V gene, CDR1 is SGHTA and CDR2 is FQGNSA. V lost 3 bases, J lost 6 bases, and 5 bases stayed unmatched. This CDR3 is built from 15 residues. CDR3 sequence reads: CASSFRQGINSPLHF. Written as DNA, the CDR3 is TGTGCCAGCAGCTTCAGACAGGGAATTAATTCACCCCTCCACTTT.

The V and J genes are TRBV12-3 or TRBV12-4 and TRBJ2-6, with 7 bases aligning to TRBD1. Germline trimming cut 6 bases from V and 0 bases from J; bases unmatched to any gene: 8. The length of the CDR3 is 17 residues. The CDR3 protein is CASSRDSRRSGANVLTF. In nucleotides, the CDR3 is TGTGCCAGCAGCCGGGACAGCCGCCGCTCTGGGGCCAACGTCCTGACTTTC.

The rearrangement links TRBV30 to TRBJ1-2; no clear D gene. V dropped 8 bases and J dropped 1 base, with 11 bases sitting between them. Germline V lookup: CDR1 GTSNPN, CDR2 SVGIG (reference sequence). CDR3 size: 12 residues. The CDR3 region is CAGYQVNYGYTF. For the CDR3, the DNA is TGTGCCGGGTATCAAGTTAACTATGGCTACACCTTC.

The J gene is TRBJ2-5, the V gene TRBV4-1; 15 bases fit TRBD2. V lost 3 bases, J lost 1 base, and 9 bases stayed unmatched. The CDR3 is 19 amino acids. CDR1 is MGHRA and CDR2 is YSYEKL in the germline V gene. CDR3 sequence (DNA): TGCGCCAGCAGCCACCCAGGACTAGCGGGAGGGCCGGGCCAAGAGACCCAGTACTTC. Translated, it gives CASSHPGLAGGPGQETQYF.

The rearrangement links TRBV2 to TRBJ1-1, with D uncertain. The germline V and J ends were trimmed by 7 bases and 1 base, with 13 bases remaining between them. Looked up from germline, CDR1 is SNHLY and CDR2 is FYNNEI. CDR3 size: 14 residues. The CDR3 nucleotides read TGTGCCAGCATCGAGGAACAGTGGAACACTGAAGCTTTCTTT. This gives the protein CASIEEQWNTEAFF.

CDR3 in DNA: TGTGCCAGCAGTGTTGACCGGAGTGGGAATGAGCAGTTCTTC. It translates to CASSVDRSGNEQFF. This rearrangement joins TRBV6-1 to TRBJ2-1; D gene unclear. This CDR3 comprises 14 residues. CDR1 and CDR2 from the germline V gene are MNHNS and SASEGT. V shed 4 bases and J shed 7 bases, with 14 bases lying between them.

The chain couples TRBV20-1 to TRBJ1-2; 9 bases line up with TRBD1. From germline, CDR1 is DFQATT and CDR2 SNEGSKA (reference sequence). V lost 3 bases and J lost 3; bases outside the gene matches: 17. The CDR3 has 18 residues. The CDR3 here is CSARRSGTGRFGDYGYTF. In nucleotides, the CDR3 is TGCAGTGCTAGGCGTTCCGGGACAGGGCGTTTTGGGGACTATGGCTACACCTTC.

The chain employs TRBV12-3 or TRBV12-4 and TRBJ1-1; the D is unclear. There are 11 residues in the CDR3. The germline V and J ends were trimmed by 10 bases and 1 base, with 7 bases remaining between them. CDR3 protein: CATRQNTEAFF. In DNA, the CDR3 is TGTGCCACCAGACAGAACACTGAAGCTTTCTTT.

This chain links TRBV7-9 with TRBJ2-3; 8 nucleotides align to TRBD1. This CDR3 region has 14 residues. The V gene end was trimmed by 4 bases and the J gene end by 3 bases; junction bases not matched to a gene: 3. From germline, CDR1 is SEHNR and CDR2 FQNEAQ (reference sequence). Here the CDR3 DNA reads TGTGCCAGCAGCTCGGACAGGGTTACAGATACGCAGTATTTT. This gives the protein CASSSDRVTDTQYF.

The CDR3 protein is CASSYGPTNYGYTF. In DNA, the CDR3 is TGTGCCAGCAGTTACGGGCCGACCAACTATGGCTACACCTTC. The V call is TRBV6-5, the J call TRBJ1-2; D is unresolved. Trimming shortened V by 2 bases and J by 2 bases, and 9 bases separated the two germline ends. Germline assignment: CDR1 MNHEY and CDR2 SVGAGI. There are 14 residues in the CDR3.

The chain joins TRBV6-2 or TRBV6-3 to TRBJ2-5; TRBD2 agrees at 11 bases. This CDR3 has 15 residues. The ends lost 8 bases at V and 4 bases at J; junction bases unmatched: 9. In germline, CDR1 is MNHEY, CDR2 SVGEGT. CDR3 sequence: CASSNPTSGGETQYF. The CDR3 bases are TGTGCCAGCTCGAACCCCACTAGCGGGGGAGAGACCCAGTACTTC.

The V gene is TRBV20-1, the J gene TRBJ2-5; possible D gene TRBD2, 5 bases. Trimming removed 2 bases at V and 7 bases at J, with 11 bases between. This CDR3 comprises 12 residues. From germline, CDR1 is DFQATT and CDR2 SNEGSKA (reference sequence). CDR3 in DNA: TGCAGTGCTAGAAAGGACTTGGGGACCCAGTACTTC. It specifies CSARKDLGTQYF.

CDR3 in DNA: TGTGCCAGCAGCTGGCTCGGAGGCGGTTATAGCAATCAGCCCCAGCATTTT. Translation: CASSWLGGGYSNQPQHF. V gene TRBV7-2 combines with J gene TRBJ1-5; D is unresolved. Trimming shortened V by 4 bases and J by 0 bases, and 16 bases separated the two germline ends. Germline CDR1 reads SGHTA; CDR2 reads FQGNSA. The CDR3 covers 17 residues.

This rearrangement joins TRBV11-3 to TRBJ1-6; 8 bases agree with TRBD1. Per germline, CDR1 SGHNT and CDR2 YENEEA. This CDR3 has 14 residues. V trimming: 6 bases; J trimming: 5 bases; junction bases outside the gene matches: 3. For the CDR3, the DNA is TGTGCCAGCAGAGGGGACAGGAATAATTCACCCCTCCACTTT. This codes for CASRGDRNNSPLHF.